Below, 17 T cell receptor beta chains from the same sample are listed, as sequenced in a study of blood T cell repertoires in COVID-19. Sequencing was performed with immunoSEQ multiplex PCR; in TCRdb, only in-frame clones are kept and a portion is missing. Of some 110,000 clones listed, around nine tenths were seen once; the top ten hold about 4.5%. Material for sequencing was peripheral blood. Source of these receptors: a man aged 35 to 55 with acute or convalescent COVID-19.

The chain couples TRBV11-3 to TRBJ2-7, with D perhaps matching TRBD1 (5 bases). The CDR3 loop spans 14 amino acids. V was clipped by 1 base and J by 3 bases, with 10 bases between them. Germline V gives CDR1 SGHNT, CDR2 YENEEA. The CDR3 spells CASSLGRGNYEQYF. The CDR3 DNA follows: TGTGCCAGCAGCTTAGGTAGGGGAAACTACGAGCAGTACTTC.

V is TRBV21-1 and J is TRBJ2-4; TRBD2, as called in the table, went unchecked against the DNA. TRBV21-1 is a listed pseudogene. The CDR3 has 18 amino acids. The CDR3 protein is CASSKALGRGKVKNIQYF. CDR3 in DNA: TGTGCCAGCAGCAAAGCGCTGGGAAGAGGGAAAGTCAAAAACATTCAGTACTTC.

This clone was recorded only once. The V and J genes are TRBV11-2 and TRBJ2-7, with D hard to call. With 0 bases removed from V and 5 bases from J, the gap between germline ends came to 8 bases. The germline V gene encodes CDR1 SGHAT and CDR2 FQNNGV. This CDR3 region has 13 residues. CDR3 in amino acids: CASSLDDADEQYF. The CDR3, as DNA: TGTGCCAGCAGCTTAGATGATGCAGACGAGCAGTACTTC. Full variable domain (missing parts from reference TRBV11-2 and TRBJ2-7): EAGVAQSPRYKIIEKRQSVAFWCNPISGHATLYWYQQILGQGPKLLIQFQNNGVVDDSQLPKDRFSAERLKGVDSTLKIQPAKLEDSAVYLCASSLDDADEQYFGPGTRLTVT.

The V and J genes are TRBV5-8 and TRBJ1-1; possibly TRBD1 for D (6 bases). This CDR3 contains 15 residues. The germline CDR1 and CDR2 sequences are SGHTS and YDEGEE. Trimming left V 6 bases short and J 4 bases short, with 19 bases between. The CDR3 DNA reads TGTGCCAGCAACTTACAGGGAATGACCCCCACTGAAGCTTTCTTT. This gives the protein CASNLQGMTPTEAFF.

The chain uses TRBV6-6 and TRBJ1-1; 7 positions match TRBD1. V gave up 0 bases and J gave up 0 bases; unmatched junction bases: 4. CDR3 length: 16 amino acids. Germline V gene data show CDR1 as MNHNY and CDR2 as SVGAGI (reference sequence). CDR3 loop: CASSYSGGMMNTEAFF. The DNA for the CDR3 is TGTGCCAGCAGTTACTCAGGGGGCATGATGAACACTGAAGCTTTCTTT.

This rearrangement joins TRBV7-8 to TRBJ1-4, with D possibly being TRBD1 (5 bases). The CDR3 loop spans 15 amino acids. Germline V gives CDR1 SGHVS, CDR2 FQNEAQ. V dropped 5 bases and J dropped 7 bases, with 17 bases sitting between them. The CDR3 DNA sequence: TGTGCCAGCAGCCACCCGGGGGAGTATATTGAAAAACTGTTTTTT. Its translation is CASSHPGEYIEKLFF.

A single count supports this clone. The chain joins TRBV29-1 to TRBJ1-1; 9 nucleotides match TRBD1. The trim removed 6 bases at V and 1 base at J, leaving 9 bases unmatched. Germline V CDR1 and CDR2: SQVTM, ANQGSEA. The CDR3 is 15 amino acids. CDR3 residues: CSVVKAGQGNTEAFF. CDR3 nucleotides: TGCAGCGTCGTCAAAGCGGGACAGGGGAACACTGAAGCTTTCTTT.

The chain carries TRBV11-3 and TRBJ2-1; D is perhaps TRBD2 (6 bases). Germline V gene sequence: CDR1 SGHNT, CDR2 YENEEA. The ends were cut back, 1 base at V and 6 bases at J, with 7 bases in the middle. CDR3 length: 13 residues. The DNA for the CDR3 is TGTGCCAGCAGCTTAGGGCGGGGCAATGAGCAGTTCTTC. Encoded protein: CASSLGRGNEQFF.

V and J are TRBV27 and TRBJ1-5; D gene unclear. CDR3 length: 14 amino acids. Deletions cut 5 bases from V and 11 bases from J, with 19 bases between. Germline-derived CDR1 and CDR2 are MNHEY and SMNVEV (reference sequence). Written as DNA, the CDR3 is TGTGCCAGCAGTGCCGGGTCTCGAGCAGAGTCCCAGCATTTT. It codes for CASSAGSRAESQHF.

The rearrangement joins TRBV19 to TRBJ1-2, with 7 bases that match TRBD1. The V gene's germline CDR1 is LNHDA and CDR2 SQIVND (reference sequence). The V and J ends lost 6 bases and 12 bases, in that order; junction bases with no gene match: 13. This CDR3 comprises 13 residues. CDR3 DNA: TGTGCCAGTAGACCTTCGGGGGACAGATTCCACACCTTC. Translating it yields CASRPSGDRFHTF.

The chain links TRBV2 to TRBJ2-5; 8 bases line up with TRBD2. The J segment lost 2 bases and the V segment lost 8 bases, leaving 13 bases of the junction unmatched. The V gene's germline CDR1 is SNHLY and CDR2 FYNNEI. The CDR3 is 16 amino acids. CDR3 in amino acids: CASAAGGPSGQETQYF. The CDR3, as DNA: TGTGCCAGCGCTGCCGGAGGGCCTAGCGGGCAAGAGACCCAGTACTTC.

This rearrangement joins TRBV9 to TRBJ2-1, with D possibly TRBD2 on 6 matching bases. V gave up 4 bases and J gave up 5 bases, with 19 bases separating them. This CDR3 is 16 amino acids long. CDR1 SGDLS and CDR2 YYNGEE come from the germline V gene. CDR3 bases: TGTGCCAGCAGCCACACGACAGCTAGCGTCAACAATGAGCAGTTCTTC. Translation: CASSHTTASVNNEQFF.

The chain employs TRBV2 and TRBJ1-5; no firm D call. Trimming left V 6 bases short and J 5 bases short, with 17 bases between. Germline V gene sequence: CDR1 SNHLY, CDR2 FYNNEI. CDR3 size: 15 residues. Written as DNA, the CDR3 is TGTGCCAGCAGGGAGGGAGGGCCGCGATATCAGCCCCAGCATTTT. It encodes CASREGGPRYQPQHF.

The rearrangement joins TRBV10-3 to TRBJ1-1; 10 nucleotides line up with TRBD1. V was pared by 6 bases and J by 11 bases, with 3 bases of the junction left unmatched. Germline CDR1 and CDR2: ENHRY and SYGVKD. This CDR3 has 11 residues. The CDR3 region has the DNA TGTGCCATCAGGAGGGACAGGGGTGCTTTCTTT. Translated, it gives CAIRRDRGAFF.

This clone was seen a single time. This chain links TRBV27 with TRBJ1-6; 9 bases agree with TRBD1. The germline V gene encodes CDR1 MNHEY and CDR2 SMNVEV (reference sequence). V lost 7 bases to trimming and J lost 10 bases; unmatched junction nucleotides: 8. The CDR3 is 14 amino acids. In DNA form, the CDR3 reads TGTGCCAGCAAAAAGGGACAGGGTCACTCACCCCTCCACTTT. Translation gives CASKKGQGHSPLHF.

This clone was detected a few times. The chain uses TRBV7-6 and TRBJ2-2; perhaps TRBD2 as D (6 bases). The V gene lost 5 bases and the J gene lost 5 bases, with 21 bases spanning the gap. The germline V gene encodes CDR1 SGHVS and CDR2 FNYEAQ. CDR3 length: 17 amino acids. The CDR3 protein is CASSPQSGGVTTGELFF. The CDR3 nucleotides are TGTGCCAGCAGCCCGCAAAGCGGAGGGGTAACGACCGGGGAGCTGTTTTTT. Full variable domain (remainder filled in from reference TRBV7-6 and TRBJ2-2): GAGVSQSPRYKVTKRGQDVALRCDPISGHVSLYWYRQALGQGPEFLTYFNYEAQQDKSGLPNDRFSAERPEGSISTLTIQRTEQRDSAMYRCASSPQSGGVTTGELFFGEGSRLTVL.

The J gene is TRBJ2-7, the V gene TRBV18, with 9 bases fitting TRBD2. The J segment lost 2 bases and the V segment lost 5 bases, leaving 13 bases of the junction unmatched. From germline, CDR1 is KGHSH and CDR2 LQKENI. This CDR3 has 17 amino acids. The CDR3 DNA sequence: TGTGCCAGCTCATCAGCTTATAGCGGGAGCTTTACCTACGAGCAGTACTTC. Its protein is CASSSAYSGSFTYEQYF.